This is a list of T cell receptor beta chains from one sample in a study of tumor T cells in aggressive B-cell lymphoma. Using immunoSEQ multiplex PCR, the repertoire was profiled, and TCRdb retains in-frame clones only, with some absent. Of about 3,500 clones detected, over 85% appear once; the ten largest clones hold less than 2.5%. Sequenced: tumor tissue. These receptor sequences come from an adult with diffuse large B cell lymphoma. CDR3s include the opening cysteine and the closing phenylalanine or tryptophan. Each record gives: clone size, V gene, CDR3 length, J gene, CDR3 protein. Clone size appears in some rows only: once, few, many, or a class for an expanded clone.

.	TRBV28	12	TRBJ1-1	CASSFPGTEAFF
.	TRBV7-9	11	TRBJ2-7	CASSFIYEQYF
.	TRBV5-1	11	TRBJ2-5	CASSQAETQYF
.	TRBV4-1	14	TRBJ2-5	CASSSTGLVETQYF
.	TRBV6-5	12	TRBJ2-3	CASRESTDTQYF
.	TRBV5-1	15	TRBJ2-2	CASSLTSGRAGELFF
.	TRBV6-5	13	TRBJ1-1	CASSRTGNTEAFF
.	TRBV10-1	14	TRBJ2-7	CASSEASGPYEQYF
.	TRBV4-2	15	.	CASSQDRASGYEQYF
.	TRBV4-2	16	TRBJ2-3	CASSPQAGAGTDTQYF
.	TRBV11-2	17	TRBJ1-3	CASSQMGEKGAGNTIYF
.	TRBV5-1	13	TRBJ1-2	CASSPEANYGYTF
.	TRBV7-3	15	TRBJ2-7	CASSLTGTAGAEQYF
.	TRBV4-3	15	TRBJ2-3	CASSLGRGSTDTQYF
.	TRBV29-1	15	TRBJ2-1	CSVESGTSVISEQFF
.	TRBV7-2	15	TRBJ2-6	CASSLALSGANVLTF
.	TRBV7-9	19	TRBJ2-6	CASSQKADRGVSGANVLTF
.	TRBV7-3	15	TRBJ2-3	CASSLGTGLPDTQYF
.	TRBV11-2	14	TRBJ2-1	CASSLTGGINEQFF
.	TRBV28	16	TRBJ2-1	CASSQTPDRDWDEQFF
.	TRBV28	13	TRBJ1-6	CASRRDRNSPLHF
.	TRBV29-1	12	TRBJ1-2	CSAKGAYYGYTF
.	TRBV30	15	TRBJ1-3	CAWSVGGLSGNTIYF
.	TRBV5-4	15	TRBJ2-7	CASSLGALSSYEQYF
.	TRBV2	15	TRBJ1-5	CASSEDRASNQPQHF
.	TRBV11-3	11	TRBJ2-3	CASSPTDTQYF
.	TRBV7-9	14	TRBJ2-2	CASSQGTRTGELFF
.	TRBV28	14	TRBJ1-2	CASSTTGISYGYTF
.	TRBV19	15	TRBJ2-1	CASSRSAGINNEQFF
once	TRBV30	18	TRBJ2-6	CAWSGQLQRFSGANVLTF
.	TRBV7-9	15	TRBJ1-1	CASSPFEGTGTEAFF
.	TRBV25-1	14	TRBJ2-7	CASSEYEDSYEQYF
once	TRBV29-1	11	TRBJ1-2	CSVRGTDGYTF
few	TRBV5-1	14	TRBJ2-4	CASSLETGKNIQYF
once	TRBV19	14	TRBJ1-5	CASTPLQGDQPQHF
.	TRBV2	17	TRBJ1-5	CASSEGPPTGNDQPQHF
.	TRBV27	15	TRBJ2-5	CASSLYPAGGETQYF
once	TRBV7-3	13	TRBJ1-1	CASSPRGGMKAFF
.	TRBV5-1	15	TRBJ2-3	CASSFRGSGTDTQYF
.	TRBV11-2	15	TRBJ2-7	CASSLAGTGAYEQYF
.	TRBV7-2	17	TRBJ1-1	CASSSPGTGNWYTEAFF
.	TRBV4-1	16	TRBJ2-3	CASSRRTSGSSDTQYF
.	TRBV19	16	TRBJ1-6	CASSVGGQGNNSPLHF
.	TRBV7-2	12	TRBJ2-5	CASSFTGEIQYF
.	TRBV4-2	15	TRBJ2-4	CASSQAAVAKNIQYF
.	TRBV4-2	13	TRBJ2-2	CASSGVNTGELFF
.	TRBV5-5	14	TRBJ1-6	CASSLAGGPWPLHF
.	TRBV5-1	15	TRBJ2-7	CASSEAPRTGNEQYF
few	TRBV7-2	15	TRBJ1-2	CASSLEQDSYYGYTF
.	TRBV9	14	TRBJ2-5	CASSVAQGEETQYF
few	TRBV6-5	16	TRBJ2-1	CASSSRVAVSYNEQFF
.	TRBV19	14	TRBJ2-3	CASNPQWFTDTQYF
.	TRBV6-1	15	TRBJ1-5	CASSEDAGRGQPQHF
.	TRBV7-9	14	TRBJ2-7	CASSLGSGSGEQYF
.	TRBV5-1	15	TRBJ2-3	CARLDRDSSTDTQYF
.	TRBV7-9	15	TRBJ2-3	CASSPQGSPTDTQYF
.	TRBV5-6	17	TRBJ2-6	CASSSSGTASGANVLTF
.	TRBV5-1	15	TRBJ1-5	CASSSGTGANQPQHF
once	TRBV5-5	14	TRBJ2-5	CASSRYEVQETQYF